This T cell receptor beta chain originates from a study of blood T cell repertoires in COVID-19. The assay was immunoSEQ multiplex PCR, and TCRdb's table has in-frame clones only and misses some. This table has 250,000 or so clones, about nine tenths appearing once. This CDR3 spans 15 amino acids. Germline V gene lookup returns CDR1 LNHDA and CDR2 SQIVND (reference sequence). V was clipped by 2 bases and J by 3 bases; unmatched bases: 7. A single count supports this clone. This sequence originates from a woman in her 30s with acute COVID-19. Material: PBMCs or T cells enriched from blood (not recorded which). The chain recombines TRBV19 with TRBJ2-7; 7 nucleotides agree with TRBD1. CDR3 region: CASSISAGGFYEQYF. DNA of the CDR3: TGTGCCAGTAGTATATCAGCAGGGGGATTCTACGAGCAGTACTTC.